What follows are 22 T cell receptor beta chains derived from one specimen sequenced in a study of blood T cell repertoires in COVID-19. Some clones are missing from TCRdb's copy, which holds only in-frame ones; the method was immunoSEQ multiplex PCR. The table records about 180,000 clones, 86% of them present only once. Material: PBMCs or T cells enriched from blood (not recorded which). The receptors come from a woman in her thirties who had recovered from COVID-19.

The chain carries TRBV15 and TRBJ2-3; a possible D gene is TRBD2 (6 bases). Germline loops: CDR1 LNHNV, CDR2 YYDKDF (reference sequence). Trimming took 1 base from V and 4 from J, leaving 12 bases between them. The CDR3 runs to 15 residues. The CDR3 region has the DNA TGTGCCACCAGCAGAGGTGGGGGAGGAGCAGATACGCAGTATTTT. Translating gives CATSRGGGGADTQYF. Together with reference TRBV15 and TRBJ2-3, the CDR3 gives the full variable domain: DAMVIQNPRYQVTQFGKPVTLSCSQTLNHNVMYWYQQKSSQAPKLLFHYYDKDFNNEADTPDNFQSRRPNTSFCFLDIRSPGLGDTAMYLCATSRGGGGADTQYFGPGTRLTVL.

The chain employs TRBV2 and TRBJ1-4; D not certain. The V end lost 4 bases, the J end lost 1 base, and 13 bases lay between the germline ends. CDR1 SNHLY and CDR2 FYNNEI come from the germline V gene. The length of the CDR3 is 16 residues. CDR3 amino acids: CASSGGDLETNEKLFF. DNA for the CDR3: TGTGCCAGCAGTGGTGGAGACCTGGAAACTAATGAAAAACTGTTTTTT.

This clone has only one observation. V and J are TRBV7-2 and TRBJ2-7; D not resolved. V lost 2 bases to trimming and J lost 3 bases, with 5 bases between them. Germline assignment: CDR1 SGHTA and CDR2 FQGNSA. The CDR3 has 12 amino acids. In DNA form, the CDR3 reads TGTGCCAGCAGCTTAAACAACTACGAGCAGTACTTC. The encoded protein is CASSLNNYEQYF.

J is TRBJ2-5 and V is TRBV4-2; TRBD2 might be the D (7 bases). The ends were cut back, 1 base at V and 4 bases at J, with 16 bases in the middle. The germline gives CDR1 LGHNA, CDR2 YNFKEQ. This CDR3 is built from 16 residues. CDR3 protein: CASSQGVREGGETQYF. The CDR3 bases are TGTGCCAGCAGCCAAGGTGTGAGGGAGGGGGGAGAGACCCAGTACTTC.

The chain is built from TRBV7-2 and TRBJ2-2; 8 nucleotides line up with TRBD2. V dropped 4 bases and J dropped 7; count of bases not matched to a gene: 11. Looked up from germline, CDR1 is SGHTA and CDR2 is FQGNSA. This CDR3 is built from 16 residues. The CDR3 nucleotides are TGTGCCAGCAGCTCCCTGGGGAGCGGGAGAAACGGGGAGCTGTTTTTT. It is translated as CASSSLGSGRNGELFF.

The CDR3 here is CASSQGRGGELFF. The CDR3 DNA is TGTGCCAGCAGCCAAGGGCGGGGCGGGGAGCTGTTTTTT. The chain joins TRBV7-2 to TRBJ2-2; possible D gene TRBD2, 6 bases. Germline lookup yields CDR1 SGHTA and CDR2 FQGNSA. The CDR3 loop spans 13 amino acids. Between the trimmed V and J ends, which lost 5 bases and 7 bases, there was a span of 11 bases.

This chain links TRBV5-1 with TRBJ1-1; D is unresolved. The V end lost 0 bases, the J end lost 5 bases, and 8 bases lay between the germline ends. This CDR3 is 13 amino acids long. Per germline, CDR1 SGHRS and CDR2 YFSETQ. CDR3 coding DNA: TGCGCCAGCAGCTTGGAAGGCAGGACTGAAGCTTTCTTT. Its protein is CASSLEGRTEAFF.

This rearrangement joins TRBV3-1 (or the pseudogene TRBV3-2) to TRBJ2-1, with 10 bases that match TRBD2. CDR1 LGHDT and CDR2 YNNKEL come from the germline V gene (reference sequence). J was trimmed by 7 bases and V by 1 base; bases with no gene match: 7. CDR3 length equals 16 residues. The chain's CDR3 is CASSQVLASGSNEQFF. In DNA form, the CDR3 reads TGTGCCAGCAGCCAAGTTTTGGCTAGCGGGAGTAATGAGCAGTTCTTC.

V usage is TRBV6-4 and J usage is TRBJ2-3, with 7 bases fitting TRBD2. Trimming took 0 bases from V and 4 from J; bases not matched to a gene: 4. Germline V CDR1 and CDR2: MRHNA, SNTAGT. The CDR3 spans 15 residues. CDR3 amino acids: CASSDSAGEPDTQYF. The CDR3 nucleotides read TGTGCCAGCAGTGACTCGGCGGGAGAGCCAGATACGCAGTATTTT.

The V gene is TRBV28, the J gene TRBJ2-7, with TRBD2 identical over 9 bases. The CDR3 runs 15 residues. The germline V gene has CDR1 MDHEN and CDR2 SYDVKM. After removal of 5 bases from V and 3 bases from J, the junction contained 8 bases not matched to a gene. The CDR3 here is CASSPRTSAYYEQYF. DNA for the CDR3: TGTGCCAGCAGTCCAAGGACTAGCGCGTACTACGAGCAGTACTTC.

CDR3 bases: TGTGCCAGCAACCGGGAACAGGGAAACACTGAAGCTTTCTTT. The encoded protein is CASNREQGNTEAFF. The chain couples TRBV7-9 to TRBJ1-1, with a possible D match to TRBD1 (6 bases). The ends were cut back, 7 bases at V and 2 bases at J, with 14 bases in the middle. The germline CDR1 and CDR2 sequences are SEHNR and FQNEAQ (reference sequence). This CDR3 region has 14 residues. Variable domain in full (rest from reference TRBV7-9 and TRBJ1-1): DTGVSQNPRHKITKRGQNVTFRCDPISEHNRLYWYRQTLGQGPEFLTYFQNEAQLEKSRLLSDRFSAERPKGSFSTLEIQRTEQGDSAMYLCASNREQGNTEAFFGQGTRLTVV.

The J gene is TRBJ2-7, the V gene TRBV24-1, with TRBD1 matching over 8 bases. V dropped 7 bases and J dropped 0; count of bases not matched to a gene: 13. Per germline, CDR1 KGHDR and CDR2 SFDVKD. CDR3 length equals 17 residues. CDR3 sequence reads: CATSSTAGTGLSYEQYF. The DNA of the CDR3 is TGTGCCACCAGCTCGACTGCCGGGACAGGACTCTCCTACGAGCAGTACTTC.

Turning to this clone: Its ends do not fully match the called genes, so a read error is possible. The rearrangement uses TRBV28 and TRBJ2-3; 7 bases are shared with TRBD2. The CDR3 has 13 residues. Germline V lookup: CDR1 MDHEN, CDR2 SYDVKM. The DNA for the CDR3 is TGTGCCTGCAGGGACTACCACACAGATACGCAGTATTTT. Translating it yields CACRDYHTDTQYF.

This clone has a single count. The chain uses TRBV6-6 and TRBJ2-1, with 9 positions matching TRBD2. V shed 5 bases, J shed 12 bases, and the junction held 23 bases outside the gene matches. Germline CDR1 and CDR2: MNHNY and SVGAGI (reference sequence). CDR3 length: 18 amino acids. The CDR3 bases are TGTGCCAGCAGTCCCAGCAGGACTAGCGAGACCTCTCGCGTTGGGCAGTTCTTC. As protein: CASSPSRTSETSRVGQFF.

The chain combines TRBV11-2 with TRBJ2-3, with 8 bases aligning to TRBD1. CDR3 length equals 15 residues. Germline V gene data show CDR1 as SGHAT and CDR2 as FQNNGV. V lost 5 bases to trimming and J lost 5 bases; unmatched junction nucleotides: 9. The CDR3 loop is CASSTGTGLVDTQYF. Here the CDR3 DNA reads TGTGCCAGCAGCACCGGGACAGGTTTGGTAGATACGCAGTATTTT.

V usage is TRBV5-1 and J usage is TRBJ1-6; possible D gene TRBD1, 6 bases. The germline V gene has CDR1 SGHRS and CDR2 YFSETQ. V was clipped by 0 bases and J by 4 bases, with 11 bases between them. The CDR3 consists of 16 residues. The CDR3 sequence is CASSLVGQRYNSPLHF. CDR3 in DNA: TGCGCCAGCAGCTTGGTTGGACAGAGATATAATTCACCCCTCCACTTT.

There are a few counts of this clone. This chain connects TRBV28 to TRBJ1-5; no reliable D call. Trimming cost V 3 bases and J 7 bases, with 13 bases left between them. The CDR3 is made up of 14 amino acids. Germline assignment: CDR1 MDHEN and CDR2 SYDVKM. As DNA, the CDR3 is TGTGCCAGCAGTTTCCGTGCAGGTAACCAGCCCCAGCATTTT. It codes for CASSFRAGNQPQHF. Full variable domain (rest looked up from reference TRBV28 and TRBJ1-5): DVKVTQSSRYLVKRTGEKVFLECVQDMDHENMFWYRQDPGLGLRLIYFSYDVKMKEKGDIPEGYSVSREKKERFSLILESASTNQTSMYLCASSFRAGNQPQHFGDGTRLSIL.

The chain uses TRBV6-1 and TRBJ1-1; possible D gene TRBD1, 5 bases. CDR3 length: 17 residues. Trimming shortened V by 1 base and J by 0 bases, and 15 bases separated the two germline ends. CDR1 and CDR2 from the germline V gene are MNHNS and SASEGT. The CDR3 nucleotides are TGTGCCAGCAGTGAAGATGTAGGGGCGGAGATGAACACTGAAGCTTTCTTT. Encoded protein: CASSEDVGAEMNTEAFF.

This chain uses TRBV20-1 with TRBJ2-7; D possibly corresponds to TRBD2 (5 bases). V was cut by 3 bases and J by 6 bases, with 9 bases left in between. Germline assignment: CDR1 DFQATT and CDR2 SNEGSKA (reference sequence). The CDR3 is made up of 11 amino acids. The chain's CDR3 is CSARDWGEQYF. The CDR3 nucleotides read TGCAGTGCTAGGGACTGGGGCGAGCAGTACTTC.

This chain uses TRBV10-3 with TRBJ1-1, with TRBD1 matching 7 bases. Germline values: CDR1 ENHRY, CDR2 SYGVKD. The V gene end was trimmed by 8 bases and the J gene end by 9 bases; junction bases not matched to a gene: 6. The CDR3 runs to 11 residues. CDR3 sequence reads: CAIQQGQKAFF. CDR3 bases: TGTGCCATCCAGCAGGGACAGAAAGCTTTCTTT.

V is TRBV28 and J is TRBJ2-1; maybe TRBD1 (6 bases). There are 13 residues in the CDR3. The germline CDR1 and CDR2 sequences are MDHEN and SYDVKM. V dropped 7 bases and J dropped 9 bases, with 16 bases sitting between them. The CDR3 here is CASTWGLYGEQFF. In nucleotides, the CDR3 is TGTGCCAGCACCTGGGGGCTGTACGGTGAGCAGTTCTTC. The whole variable domain, filled in from reference TRBV28 and TRBJ2-1, reads DVKVTQSSRYLVKRTGEKVFLECVQDMDHENMFWYRQDPGLGLRLIYFSYDVKMKEKGDIPEGYSVSREKKERFSLILESASTNQTSMYLCASTWGLYGEQFFGPGTRLTVL.

The chain links TRBV19 to TRBJ2-1; possibly TRBD2 for D (5 bases). Germline V lookup: CDR1 LNHDA, CDR2 SQIVND (reference sequence). The CDR3 is 17 amino acids. Between the trimmed V and J ends, which lost 5 bases and 5 bases, there was a span of 22 bases. This CDR3 is CASSSPPGRDRNNEQFF. The CDR3 bases are TGTGCCAGTAGTTCACCTCCAGGACGGGATCGAAACAATGAGCAGTTCTTC. Full variable domain (outside the CDR3, taken from reference TRBV19 and TRBJ2-1): DGGITQSPKYLFRKEGQNVTLSCEQNLNHDAMYWYRQDPGQGLRLIYYSQIVNDFQKGDIAEGYSVSREKKESFPLTVTSAQKNPTAFYLCASSSPPGRDRNNEQFFGPGTRLTVL.